The 27 T cell receptor beta chains given below trace back to one sample, sequenced in a study of beta chain features in type 1 diabetes. Expressed TCRB transcripts got sequenced, as all isolated RNA was reverse transcribed. Method: immunoSEQ multiplex PCR; TCRdb's copy keeps in-frame clones and lacks some. The sample contains 150,000 or so clones, 9% to 10% of which appear only once. The sample consisted of central memory CD4+ T cells from blood. All receptors come from a woman between 40 and 55 years old in good health.

This clone was detected only a few times. V gene TRBV29-1 combines with J gene TRBJ2-3, with TRBD1 matching over 11 bases. With 6 bases clipped from V and 1 base from J, the junction kept 12 bases outside the gene matches. Germline CDR1 is SQVTM and CDR2 is ANQGSEA. CDR3 size: 17 residues. The DNA for the CDR3 is TGCAGCGTCCTCCCCGGACAGGGGGCGCGGGGCACAGATACGCAGTATTTT. This sequence encodes CSVLPGQGARGTDTQYF.

The J gene is TRBJ2-3, the V gene TRBV5-6; tentatively, D is TRBD2 (7 bases). Germline values: CDR1 SGHDT, CDR2 YYEEEE. Between the trimmed V and J ends, which lost 7 bases and 3 bases, there was a span of 21 bases. The CDR3 runs to 16 residues. CDR3: CASVRVTGRGTDTQYF. CDR3 bases: TGTGCCAGCGTTAGGGTTACAGGGAGGGGAACAGATACGCAGTATTTT.

CDR3 amino acids: CASSSRTGGAQFF. The CDR3 nucleotides read TGTGCCAGCAGCTCGCGGACAGGCGGCGCCCAGTTCTTC. The chain joins TRBV5-4 to TRBJ2-1; TRBD1 aligns across 7 bases. J lost 13 bases, V lost 3 bases, and 10 bases had no gene match. The germline V gene encodes CDR1 SGHNT and CDR2 YYREEE (reference sequence). There are 13 residues in the CDR3.

This clone was seen only a few times. The rearrangement uses TRBV6-5 and TRBJ2-5, with 12 bases that match TRBD2. The germline V gene has CDR1 MNHEY and CDR2 SVGAGI. The CDR3 consists of 14 residues. Trimming cost V 8 bases and J 3 bases; bases outside gene matches: 4. The CDR3, as DNA: TGTGCCAGCGTCAGACTAGCGGGGGAAGAGACCCAGTACTTC. Translation gives CASVRLAGEETQYF.

As for this clone: The same CDR3 also results from other DNA sequences found in this sample. The J gene is TRBJ1-3, the V gene TRBV18, with D perhaps matching TRBD1 (5 bases). This CDR3 is built from 15 residues. The germline V and J ends were trimmed by 3 bases and 3 bases, with 12 bases remaining between them. Germline V gene sequence: CDR1 KGHSH, CDR2 LQKENI. The CDR3 loop is CASSPGTGSGNTIYF. CDR3 nucleotides: TGTGCCAGCTCACCGGGAACAGGAAGTGGAAACACCATATATTTT.

The table lists this clone with a few counts. This chain uses TRBV10-3 with TRBJ1-1, with TRBD1 identical over 12 bases. The CDR3 has 14 residues. Trimming took 4 bases from V and 6 from J; bases not matched to a gene: 3. Germline V gene sequence: CDR1 ENHRY, CDR2 SYGVKD. The CDR3 is CAISGDRGRPEAFF. The CDR3 region has the DNA TGTGCCATCAGTGGGGACAGGGGGCGGCCTGAAGCTTTCTTT.

The chain recombines TRBV14 with TRBJ2-7; the D is unclear. The ends were cut back, 0 bases at V and 3 bases at J, with 9 bases in the middle. This CDR3 region has 14 residues. The germline V gene has CDR1 SGHDN and CDR2 FVKESK. CDR3: CASSQDRTVYEQYF. The DNA for the CDR3 is TGTGCCAGCAGCCAAGACCGCACGGTCTACGAGCAGTACTTC.

CDR3 sequence: CASRGFPRSTDTQYF. CDR3 sequence (DNA): TGTGCCAGCCGGGGGTTCCCCAGGAGCACAGATACGCAGTATTTT. This chain connects TRBV6-6 to TRBJ2-3; a weak D match, TRBD2 (6 bases). This CDR3 spans 15 amino acids. Germline-derived CDR1 and CDR2 are MNHNY and SVGAGI (reference sequence). V shed 8 bases and J shed 0 bases, with 15 bases lying between them.

The sample holds a few counts of this clone. The chain carries TRBV9 and TRBJ2-5, with 11 bases lining up with TRBD2. CDR1 and CDR2 from the germline V gene are SGDLS and YYNGEE. The CDR3 has 18 residues. Trimming cost V 0 bases and J 4 bases; bases outside gene matches: 11. CDR3 bases: TGTGCCAGCAGCGTAGAGGGTAGCGGGGGGGCCTTAGGAGAGACCCAGTACTTC. Translation: CASSVEGSGGALGETQYF.

The rearrangement joins TRBV5-1 to TRBJ1-4; 8 bases align to TRBD1. Trimming cost V 0 bases and J 10 bases; bases outside gene matches: 5. The CDR3 contains 14 residues. The germline CDR1 and CDR2 sequences are SGHRS and YFSETQ. CDR3 loop: CASSLVQGAGKLFF. For the CDR3, the DNA is TGCGCCAGCAGCTTGGTTCAGGGGGCGGGAAAACTGTTTTTT.

The rearrangement joins TRBV19 to TRBJ1-4; D is uncertain. Germline CDR1 is LNHDA and CDR2 is SQIVND (reference sequence). Trimming stripped 6 bases from V and 12 bases from J, with 20 bases between. The CDR3 contains 14 residues. CDR3 coding DNA: TGTGCCAGTAGGGATGGAGGATTCTATGCGCAACTGTTTTTT. Residues: CASRDGGFYAQLFF.

The chain combines TRBV6-1 with TRBJ1-5; 8 bases line up with TRBD1. Germline V gives CDR1 MNHNS, CDR2 SASEGT. The ends lost 6 bases at V and 5 bases at J; junction bases unmatched: 3. The CDR3 spans 13 residues. The CDR3 DNA reads as TGTGCCAGCAGGAAGGACAGGGATCAGCCCCAGCATTTT. Amino acids: CASRKDRDQPQHF.

The J gene is TRBJ1-5, the V gene TRBV19; TRBD1 aligns across 7 bases. This CDR3 contains 14 residues. Trimming removed 6 bases from V and 2 bases from J; junction bases left unmatched: 4. Germline-derived CDR1 and CDR2 are LNHDA and SQIVND (reference sequence). The CDR3 DNA follows: TGTGCCAGTAGGGACAGGTCGGGCAATCAGCCCCAGCATTTT. It yields the protein CASRDRSGNQPQHF.

A few counts support this clone. Other DNA sequences within the sample encode an identical CDR3. The rearrangement links TRBV5-1 to TRBJ2-7; tentative D call: TRBD2 (5 bases). Trimming left V 4 bases short and J 0 bases short, with 11 bases between. Germline V gene lookup returns CDR1 SGHRS and CDR2 YFSETQ. There are 14 residues in the CDR3. CDR3 region: CASSPSGSSYEQYF. CDR3 DNA sequence: TGCGCCAGCAGCCCATCGGGGAGCTCCTACGAGCAGTACTTC.

This clone was detected a few times. The chain uses TRBV6-5 and TRBJ2-5; D is perhaps TRBD1 (6 bases). Germline CDR1 is MNHEY and CDR2 is SVGAGI. The V end lost 2 bases, the J end lost 1 base, and 8 bases lay between the germline ends. The CDR3 totals 14 residues. The chain's CDR3 is CASSYRDIQETQYF. Written as DNA, the CDR3 is TGTGCCAGCAGTTACCGGGACATCCAAGAGACCCAGTACTTC.

V usage is TRBV5-6 and J usage is TRBJ1-5; no clear D gene. The CDR3 has 15 amino acids. V shed 1 base and J shed 3 bases, with 11 bases lying between them. Germline loops: CDR1 SGHDT, CDR2 YYEEEE. CDR3 sequence reads: CASSLLGSDNQPQHF. CDR3 nucleotide sequence: TGTGCCAGCAGCTTGTTAGGGAGTGACAATCAGCCCCAGCATTTT.

This clone occurred a few times. The V and J genes are TRBV25-1 and TRBJ1-2, with D possibly matching TRBD1 (6 bases). V shed 3 bases and J shed 8 bases, with 16 bases lying between them. CDR1 is MGHDK and CDR2 is SYGVNS in the germline V gene. The CDR3 consists of 14 residues. For the CDR3, the DNA is TGTGCCAGCAGTGACTACGAAGGGGGGGTCGGCTACACCTTC. Protein sequence: CASSDYEGGVGYTF.

This clone was counted only a few times. This chain joins TRBV27 and TRBJ1-1; a weak D match, TRBD1 (6 bases). The CDR3 is 18 amino acids. Germline CDR1 is MNHEY and CDR2 is SMNVEV (reference sequence). Deletions cut 3 bases from V and 5 bases from J, with 25 bases between. The CDR3 loop reads CASSFRQTRGRVDTEAFF. The DNA of the CDR3 is TGTGCCAGCAGTTTTAGACAAACCAGGGGACGGGTGGATACTGAAGCTTTCTTT.

This clone occurred a few times. The V call is TRBV6-5, the J call TRBJ1-2; TRBD1 is a possible D gene (5 bases). The CDR3 length is 15 residues. Trimming stripped 0 bases from V and 6 bases from J, with 14 bases between. Germline CDR1 and CDR2: MNHEY and SVGAGI. The CDR3 region is CASSYSYEGTDGYTF. The CDR3 DNA reads TGTGCCAGCAGTTACTCCTACGAAGGGACTGATGGCTACACCTTC.

The chain combines TRBV7-2 with TRBJ1-2; perhaps TRBD1 as D (5 bases). Germline CDR1 is SGHTA and CDR2 is FQGNSA. V was pared by 0 bases and J by 5 bases, with 10 bases between. The CDR3 totals 14 residues. The CDR3 protein is CASSLAWGDYGYTF. Written as DNA, the CDR3 is TGTGCCAGCAGCTTAGCCTGGGGGGATTATGGCTACACCTTC.

This clone has only a few counts. The CDR3 sequence is CASSPPTSSTYFTETQYF. The DNA of the CDR3 is TGTGCCAGCTCACCCCCGACTTCGAGCACATACTTCACGGAGACCCAGTACTTC. The chain links TRBV18 to TRBJ2-5; D is undetermined. Trimming stripped 3 bases from V and 5 bases from J, with 25 bases between. Per the germline V gene, CDR1 is KGHSH and CDR2 is LQKENI. The CDR3 spans 18 residues.

This clone has just a few counts. The CDR3 nucleotides are TGTGCCAGTAGTACAGGGATCCTGGGCTATGGCTACACCTTC. It specifies CASSTGILGYGYTF. The chain joins TRBV19 to TRBJ1-2, with D tentatively TRBD1 (5 bases). V was cut by 4 bases and J by 4 bases, with 13 bases left in between. Germline CDR1 reads LNHDA; CDR2 reads SQIVND (reference sequence). The CDR3 length is 14 residues.

This clone was found a few times. The V call is TRBV19, the J call TRBJ2-6; D may be TRBD2 (5 bases). Between the trimmed V and J ends, which lost 3 bases and 0 bases, there was a span of 15 bases. The germline CDR1 and CDR2 sequences are LNHDA and SQIVND (reference sequence). This CDR3 has 18 residues. The CDR3 protein is CASSIQGLQNSGANVLTF. In nucleotides, the CDR3 is TGTGCCAGTAGTATTCAAGGACTCCAGAACTCTGGGGCCAACGTCCTGACTTTC.

V usage is TRBV6-1 and J usage is TRBJ2-7, with D perhaps matching TRBD1 (5 bases). There are 15 residues in the CDR3. CDR1 is MNHNS and CDR2 is SASEGT in the germline V gene. V was cut by 3 bases and J by 5 bases, with 17 bases left in between. The CDR3 DNA is TGTGCCAGCAGTGATGGGGCAGGGTGGGCTCACGAGCAGTACTTC. This codes for CASSDGAGWAHEQYF.

The chain uses TRBV19 and TRBJ1-3; unclear D gene. Trimming shortened V by 0 bases and J by 2 bases, and 14 bases separated the two germline ends. There are 17 residues in the CDR3. CDR1 LNHDA and CDR2 SQIVND come from the germline V gene (reference sequence). CDR3 nucleotide sequence: TGTGCCAGTAGTATAGATAGGCGCGGGATGGCTGGAAACACCATATATTTT. This encodes CASSIDRRGMAGNTIYF.

This clone showed up many times. V is TRBV5-1 and J is TRBJ2-7; 11 bases map to TRBD2. There are 15 residues in the CDR3. The V gene's germline CDR1 is SGHRS and CDR2 YFSETQ. V lost 3 bases and J lost 6; bases outside the gene matches: 8. In DNA form, the CDR3 reads TGCGCCAGCAGCTCCGCTAGCGGGGGGCGAGGCGAGCAGTACTTC. Amino acid sequence: CASSSASGGRGEQYF. Based on the CDR3 plus reference TRBV5-1 and TRBJ2-7, the full variable domain is KAGVTQTPRYLIKTRGQQVTLSCSPISGHRSVSWYQQTPGQGLQFLFEYFSETQRNKGNFPGRFSGRQFSNSRSEMNVSTLELGDSALYLCASSSASGGRGEQYFGPGTRLTVT.

On this clone: At the DNA level, this CDR3 is encoded by other sequences in the same sample as well. The chain employs TRBV9 and TRBJ2-7; D is perhaps TRBD1 (5 bases). Germline V gene lookup returns CDR1 SGDLS and CDR2 YYNGEE. Trimming cost V 5 bases and J 1 base, with 13 bases left between them. The CDR3 totals 14 residues. CDR3 in amino acids: CASSAQTDSYEQYF. CDR3 nucleotides: TGTGCCAGCAGTGCCCAGACAGATTCCTACGAGCAGTACTTC.